Presented here are 17 T cell receptor beta chains from one specimen sequenced in a study of spatial heterogeneity in lung cancer. Study-wide points: Tumoral mutation counts were tracked by counts of expanded intratumoral alpha and beta TCRs.

This sample's time point: sample taken at primary tumor resection. TCRdb recomputed calls from the 5' RACE reads with MiXCR, one row per CDR3 protein. The sample has about 29,000 distinct CDR3 sequences; approximately 6.9% are singletons. No antigen has been identified for these receptors. The sample here was lung tumor tissue, taken at surgery. The receptors originated from a male donor with early-stage non-small cell lung cancer.

The chain uses TRBV13 and TRBJ1-2; D remains ambiguous. The V end was cut by 2 bases, the J end by 2 bases, with 6 bases between. The CDR3 has 13 residues. The germline V gene has CDR1 PRHDT and CDR2 FYEKMQ (reference sequence). The CDR3 loop reads CASSLSGNYGYTF. CDR3 sequence (DNA): TGTGCCAGCAGCTTATCGGGAAACTATGGCTACACCTTC.

The chain uses TRBV28 and TRBJ2-3; 8 bases are a match to TRBD2. Germline CDR1 MDHEN, CDR2 SYDVKM. The CDR3 loop spans 14 amino acids. Germline trimming cut 4 bases from V and 2 bases from J; bases unmatched to any gene: 2. The chain's CDR3 is CASSSGGSTDTQYF. CDR3 bases: TGTGCCAGCAGTTCGGGGGGGTCCACAGATACGCAGTATTTT. Combining the CDR3 with reference TRBV28 and TRBJ2-3 gives the whole variable domain DVKVTQSSRYLVKRTGEKVFLECVQDMDHENMFWYRQDPGLGLRLIYFSYDVKMKEKGDIPEGYSVSREKKERFSLILESASTNQTSMYLCASSSGGSTDTQYFGPGTRLTVL.

V is TRBV7-9 and J is TRBJ1-6, with no clear D. The CDR3 length is 15 residues. Trimming pared 1 base from V and 10 bases from J, leaving 14 bases between. The V gene's germline CDR1 is SEHNR and CDR2 FQNEAQ (reference sequence). CDR3 amino acids: CASSLEDGLHSPLHF. Written as DNA, the CDR3 is TGTGCCAGCAGCTTAGAGGATGGGCTACACTCACCCCTCCACTTT.

V and J are TRBV10-3 and TRBJ2-7; 9 nucleotides agree with TRBD1. CDR3 length: 15 residues. Germline V gene sequence: CDR1 ENHRY, CDR2 SYGVKD. The junction had 4 bases not matched to a gene; V was cut back by 1 base and J by 3 bases. CDR3 DNA sequence: TGTGCCATCAGTGAGTTACAGGGGGCTAACTACGAGCAGTACTTC. It encodes CAISELQGANYEQYF.

CDR3 nucleotide sequence: TGTGCCAGCAGCTTAGGAGGGTCCATAGCTTTCTTT. Its protein product is CASSLGGSIAFF. This sequence joins TRBV7-6 and TRBJ1-1, with unresolved D. The CDR3 is 12 residues long. Looked up from germline, CDR1 is SGHVS and CDR2 is FNYEAQ. The ends were cut back, 1 base at V and 10 bases at J, with 10 bases in the middle.

The genes are TRBV2 and TRBJ2-6; no clear D. The V end was cut by 8 bases, the J end by 0 bases, with 8 bases between. The germline gives CDR1 SNHLY, CDR2 FYNNEI. There are 14 residues in the CDR3. The CDR3 sequence is CASAKSSGANVLTF. CDR3 bases: TGTGCCAGCGCCAAAAGCTCTGGGGCCAACGTCCTGACTTTC.

This clonotype was detected ten times or more. This chain uses TRBV7-2 with TRBJ2-7; D might be TRBD1 (5 bases). This CDR3 spans 15 amino acids. Trimming removed 5 bases from V and 2 bases from J, with 16 bases in between. The germline CDR1 and CDR2 sequences are SGHTA and FQGNSA. DNA for the CDR3: TGTGCCAGCAGCGGCGACGCGCTGGGGCCCTACGAGCAGTACTTC. Translated, it gives CASSGDALGPYEQYF.

This clonotype appeared many times. J is TRBJ2-3 and V is TRBV5-1; TRBD2 matches at 11 bases. Unmatched junction bases numbered 9, after V lost 0 bases and J lost 9 bases. CDR3 size: 16 residues. CDR1 SGHRS and CDR2 YFSETQ come from the germline V gene. This CDR3 reads CASSLEFSGGEGTQYF. The CDR3 DNA follows: TGCGCCAGCAGCTTGGAATTTAGCGGGGGGGAAGGCACGCAGTATTTT.

The chain couples TRBV20-1 to TRBJ1-6; D uncertain. CDR3 length equals 16 residues. The germline CDR1 and CDR2 sequences are DFQATT and SNEGSKA (reference sequence). V shed 6 bases and J shed 7 bases, with 22 bases lying between them. The CDR3 DNA reads as TGCAGTGCATACGAGGCGGAGCGTACGGGGAATTCACCCCTCCACTTT. Encoded protein: CSAYEAERTGNSPLHF.

This clonotype was recorded a few times. The V gene is TRBV11-2, the J gene TRBJ2-4, with unresolved D. This CDR3 comprises 15 residues. V was pared by 0 bases and J by 0 bases, with 6 bases between. Germline-derived CDR1 and CDR2 are SGHAT and FQNNGV. The CDR3 nucleotides read TGTGCCAGCAGCTTAGATCCAATAGCCAAAAACATTCAGTACTTC. As protein: CASSLDPIAKNIQYF. Looking up the rest from reference TRBV11-2 and TRBJ2-4 gives the full variable domain: EAGVAQSPRYKIIEKRQSVAFWCNPISGHATLYWYQQILGQGPKLLIQFQNNGVVDDSQLPKDRFSAERLKGVDSTLKIQPAKLEDSAVYLCASSLDPIAKNIQYFGAGTRLSVL.

This clonotype was detected ten times or more. The chain links TRBV10-2 to TRBJ1-1; TRBD1 matches 7 bases. This CDR3 is 15 amino acids long. Trimming cost V 6 bases and J 0 bases; bases outside gene matches: 7. Germline V gives CDR1 WSHSY, CDR2 SAAADI. DNA for the CDR3: TGCGCCAGCAGGTATTCGGACAGGTTGAACACTGAAGCTTTCTTT. Its translation: CASRYSDRLNTEAFF.

This clonotype showed up just a few times. This chain joins TRBV13 and TRBJ2-3, with D unresolved. The CDR3 loop spans 16 amino acids. Trimming removed 5 bases at V and 4 bases at J, with 19 bases between. The germline CDR1 and CDR2 sequences are PRHDT and FYEKMQ (reference sequence). CDR3 protein: CASSASTPKEADTQYF. The CDR3 region has the DNA TGTGCCAGCAGCGCCTCCACGCCTAAAGAAGCAGATACGCAGTATTTT.

This clonotype is labeled medium-sized. V and J are TRBV2 and TRBJ2-7, with D hard to call. In germline, CDR1 is SNHLY, CDR2 FYNNEI. The V and J ends lost 9 bases and 2 bases respectively, with 14 bases between them. The CDR3 runs 13 residues. The CDR3 is CASRKDQTYEQYF. CDR3 DNA: TGTGCCAGTAGGAAAGACCAGACCTACGAGCAGTACTTC.

This clonotype was seen only a few times. The chain uses TRBV6-5 and TRBJ1-6, with D tentatively TRBD1 (5 bases). Germline CDR1 MNHEY, CDR2 SVGAGI. The CDR3 is 15 residues long. The V and J ends lost 0 bases and 10 bases respectively, with 13 bases between them. The CDR3 DNA is TGTGCCAGCAGTTACTCGAAACAGGCTGAATCACCCCTCCACTTT. It translates to CASSYSKQAESPLHF.

This clonotype was observed at least ten times. This chain joins TRBV2 and TRBJ1-2; D is ambiguous. Germline loops: CDR1 SNHLY, CDR2 FYNNEI. The CDR3 covers 12 residues. V shed 1 base and J shed 4 bases, with 4 bases lying between them. The CDR3 is CASSEGSYGYTF. As DNA, the CDR3 is TGTGCCAGCAGTGAAGGGTCCTATGGCTACACCTTC.

The sample holds many counts of this clonotype. V usage is TRBV12-3 or TRBV12-4 and J usage is TRBJ1-6; possibly TRBD1 for D (5 bases). Trimming cost V 6 bases and J 0 bases, with 15 bases left between them. The CDR3 consists of 17 residues. CDR3: CASRGTHSSSYNSPLHF. CDR3 nucleotide sequence: TGTGCCAGCAGGGGGACTCACTCGAGCTCCTATAATTCACCCCTCCACTTT.

The chain combines TRBV4-1 with TRBJ2-2; 7 nucleotides agree with TRBD1. V was clipped by 2 bases and J by 4 bases; unmatched bases: 4. This CDR3 is 15 amino acids long. Germline lookup yields CDR1 MGHRA and CDR2 YSYEKL. The CDR3 sequence: CASSQTGAGTGELFF. The CDR3 coding sequence is TGCGCCAGCAGCCAAACAGGGGCGGGCACCGGGGAGCTGTTTTTT.